The clone carrying this TCR beta chain occurred a few times. Its antigen remains unknown. Sequence at one end of the junction differs from germline and may be a read error. A J-beta primer mix and a sample-barcoded 5' primer were used in a second PCR of about 7 to 12 cycles. A minimum of 2.5 million CDR3-containing paired-end reads was obtained for each sample. Each CDR3 protein is one row after TCRdb ran MiXCR on the 5' RACE reads. The profile covers about 1,500,000 distinct CDR3 sequences, with approximately 28% appearing a single time and roughly 8.2% taken by the ten largest. The sample comes from a study of blood T cells in healthy people across ages. General study points: More naive CD4+ cells and higher diversity marked long-lived donors relative to aged donors.

CDR3 length equals 13 residues. Germline V gives CDR1 LGHNT, CDR2 FRNRAP. This TCR came from a woman in her 30s in good health. What was sequenced was blood. The chain employs TRBV12-5 and TRBJ2-1; weak D call: TRBD2 (5 bases). This chain's CDR3 is CTSAYLGPDEQFF. The CDR3 DNA is TGTACTAGTGCTTACCTGGGCCCGGATGAGCAGTTCTTC.